These 23 T cell receptor beta chains came from one sample sequenced in a study of T cell repertoires in cytomegalovirus infection. A single record per CDR3 protein comes from TCRdb applying MiXCR to the reads. The table has 150,000 to 200,000 distinct CDR3 sequences, about 20% seen once. The material sequenced was PBMCs. The receptor source for this set is a human donor in good health (CMV status not recorded). Some clones in this sample may be carry-over from other donors' samples.

The chain joins TRBV7-8 to TRBJ2-2, with D hard to call. The ends were cut back, 8 bases at V and 8 bases at J, with 18 bases in the middle. Germline V lookup: CDR1 SGHVS, CDR2 FQNEAQ. The CDR3 length is 14 residues. The CDR3 DNA follows: TGTGCCAGCGATCCCACTGACCTAGGAGGGGAGCTGTTTTTT. It encodes CASDPTDLGGELFF.

This clonotype has at least ten counts. The chain uses TRBV7-2 and TRBJ2-3, with 7 bases identical to TRBD1. Germline CDR1 SGHTA, CDR2 FQGNSA. J was trimmed by 6 bases and V by 4 bases; bases with no gene match: 7. The CDR3 is 14 amino acids. The CDR3 protein is CASSSRQGGDTQYF. CDR3 DNA: TGTGCCAGCAGCTCTCGACAGGGTGGCGATACGCAGTATTTT.

The chain couples TRBV19 to TRBJ2-7; unclear D gene. V gave up 4 bases and J gave up 4 bases, with 11 bases separating them. Germline lookup yields CDR1 LNHDA and CDR2 SQIVND (reference sequence). The CDR3 is 13 residues long. The chain's CDR3 is CASSNQPLYEQYF. The DNA of the CDR3 is TGTGCCAGTAGTAATCAACCCCTGTACGAGCAGTACTTC. Drawing the rest from reference TRBV19 and TRBJ2-7, the complete variable domain is DGGITQSPKYLFRKEGQNVTLSCEQNLNHDAMYWYRQDPGQGLRLIYYSQIVNDFQKGDIAEGYSVSREKKESFPLTVTSAQKNPTAFYLCASSNQPLYEQYFGPGTRLTVT.

V and J are TRBV7-3 and TRBJ2-5, with 14 nucleotides matching TRBD2. Germline assignment: CDR1 SGHTA and CDR2 FQGTGA. The CDR3 has 16 residues. V was pared by 5 bases and J by 4 bases, with 6 bases of the junction left unmatched. The CDR3 coding sequence is TGTGCCAGCAGCGTGCGACTAGCGGGAGGGGGAGAGACCCAGTACTTC. Its protein is CASSVRLAGGGETQYF.

At least ten counts were recorded for this clonotype. The chain uses TRBV11-2 and TRBJ2-3, with D unclear. Trimming took off 3 bases at V and 5 bases at J, with 6 bases between the two ends. This CDR3 has 12 amino acids. Germline V gene data show CDR1 as SGHAT and CDR2 as FQNNGV. The CDR3 spells CASSFRGDTQYF. For the CDR3, the DNA is TGTGCCAGCAGCTTTCGTGGAGATACGCAGTATTTT.

This clonotype has just a few counts. The CDR3 here is CASRGNDSPEQYF. In DNA, the CDR3 is TGCGCCAGCAGGGGGAATGACAGCCCCGAGCAGTACTTC. V is TRBV5-1 and J is TRBJ2-7, with D perhaps TRBD1 (5 bases). The CDR3 totals 13 residues. The V and J ends lost 5 bases and 6 bases respectively, with 15 bases between them. CDR1 is SGHRS and CDR2 is YFSETQ in the germline V gene.

In its sample, this clonotype was seen many times. The V gene is TRBV6-2 or TRBV6-3, the J gene TRBJ1-5, with 9 nucleotides matching TRBD1. With V trimmed by 6 bases and J by 6 bases, 9 bases remained unmatched. Looked up from germline, CDR1 is MNHEY and CDR2 is SVGEGT. The CDR3 sequence is 15 residues long. The CDR3: CASRGQGIFGQPQHF. The DNA of the CDR3 is TGTGCCAGCAGGGGACAGGGAATATTCGGTCAGCCCCAGCATTTT.

In its sample, this clonotype was seen once. The chain employs TRBV5-1 and TRBJ1-1; D remains unclear. V was shortened by 1 base and J by 1 base, with 11 bases between the two germline ends. Germline values: CDR1 SGHRS, CDR2 YFSETQ. The CDR3 contains 15 residues. The CDR3 DNA reads TGCGCCAGCAGCTTGTTACCCGGGAGGAACACTGAAGCTTTCTTT. Amino acids: CASSLLPGRNTEAFF.

This clonotype was observed at least ten times. The chain links TRBV7-8 to TRBJ2-7; 7 bases align to TRBD2. This CDR3 contains 15 residues. V lost 1 base and J lost 1; bases outside the gene matches: 4. Germline values: CDR1 SGHVS, CDR2 FQNEAQ. This CDR3 is CASSLGLAVSYEQYF. The CDR3 nucleotides read TGTGCCAGCAGCTTAGGGCTAGCGGTATCCTACGAGCAGTACTTC.

This sequence joins TRBV19 and TRBJ2-2; D uncertain. CDR1 LNHDA and CDR2 SQIVND come from the germline V gene (reference sequence). V was trimmed by 11 bases and J by 0 bases, leaving 16 bases between them. CDR3 length: 15 amino acids. The DNA for the CDR3 is TGTGCCTCAACAAACAGAAAGTCGAACACCGGGGAGCTGTTTTTT. Protein sequence: CASTNRKSNTGELFF.

In its sample, this clonotype was seen many times. V usage is TRBV7-2 and J usage is TRBJ2-7, with 7 bases aligning to TRBD1. Trimming took 6 bases from V and 4 from J; bases not matched to a gene: 18. CDR1 is SGHTA and CDR2 is FQGNSA in the germline V gene. The CDR3 contains 17 residues. This CDR3 is CASSSSVTGARSYEQYF. The CDR3 DNA is TGTGCCAGCAGTTCATCGGTTACAGGGGCGAGGAGTTACGAGCAGTACTTC.

This clonotype came up a few times. This chain uses TRBV4-1 with TRBJ1-1; tentative D call: TRBD1 (5 bases). Germline assignment: CDR1 MGHRA and CDR2 YSYEKL. CDR3 size: 16 residues. V lost 3 bases to trimming and J lost 2 bases, with 16 bases between them. The CDR3 reads CASSQIDTGSNTEAFF. Here the CDR3 DNA reads TGCGCCAGCAGCCAGATAGATACAGGTTCTAACACTGAAGCTTTCTTT.

About this clonotype itself: A much larger clonotype is one base distant, so this may be a read error. This chain joins TRBV7-3 and TRBJ1-1; the match to TRBD1 covers 7 bases. The CDR3 has 16 amino acids. From germline, CDR1 is SGHTA and CDR2 FQGTGA. As DNA, the CDR3 is TGTGCCGGCAGCCGGCAGGGGGGCATCGGGAACACTGAAGCTTTCTTT. Its protein is CAGSRQGGIGNTEAFF. The complete variable domain, with remaining parts taken from reference TRBV7-3 and TRBJ1-1, reads GAGVSQTPSNKVTEKGKYVELRCDPISGHTALYWYRQSLGQGPEFLIYFQGTGAADDSGLPNDRFFAVRPEGSVSTLKIQRTERGDSAVYLCAGSRQGGIGNTEAFFGQGTRLTVV.

This chain uses TRBV7-2 with TRBJ2-2, with TRBD2 as a possible D gene (5 bases). The V gene lost 4 bases and the J gene lost 2 bases, with 14 bases spanning the gap. CDR3 length: 16 residues. Germline assignment: CDR1 SGHTA and CDR2 FQGNSA. CDR3 sequence: CASSSDSNINTGELFF. The CDR3 nucleotides read TGTGCCAGCAGCTCGGACTCTAACATAAACACCGGGGAGCTGTTTTTT.

This clonotype has a count of ten or more. The V gene is TRBV9, the J gene TRBJ1-6; 7 bases fit TRBD1. The CDR3 length is 14 residues. V was pared by 4 bases and J by 12 bases, with 10 bases of the junction left unmatched. CDR1 SGDLS and CDR2 YYNGEE come from the germline V gene. The CDR3 loop is CASSYRDSSLPLHF. CDR3 sequence (DNA): TGTGCCAGCAGCTACCGGGACAGTTCTTTACCCCTCCACTTT. Drawing the rest from reference TRBV9 and TRBJ1-6, the complete variable domain is DSGVTQTPKHLITATGQRVTLRCSPRSGDLSVYWYQQSLDQGLQFLIQYYNGEERAKGNILERFSAQQFPDLHSELNLSSLELGDSALYFCASSYRDSSLPLHFGNGTRLTVT.

This clonotype was seen more than once but under ten times. The V and J genes are TRBV25-1 and TRBJ2-5; possible D gene TRBD2, 6 bases. This CDR3 comprises 14 residues. The germline V gene has CDR1 MGHDK and CDR2 SYGVNS. The germline V and J ends were trimmed by 3 bases and 4 bases, with 12 bases remaining between them. The CDR3 sequence is CASSEEGPVETQYF. DNA of the CDR3: TGTGCCAGCAGTGAGGAGGGACCAGTAGAGACCCAGTACTTC.

V usage is TRBV20-1 and J usage is TRBJ2-1; unclear D gene. The germline CDR1 and CDR2 sequences are DFQATT and SNEGSKA (reference sequence). Between the trimmed V and J ends, which lost 0 bases and 0 bases, there was a span of 6 bases. The CDR3 length is 14 residues. In DNA form, the CDR3 reads TGCAGTGCTAGAGAGGTGAGCTCCTACAATGAGCAGTTCTTC. Encoded protein: CSAREVSSYNEQFF.

Details on this clonotype: A much larger clonotype is one base distant, so this may be a read error. The rearrangement uses TRBV12-5 and TRBJ1-3; D not certain. The CDR3 contains 20 residues. V lost 3 bases, J lost 2 bases, and 26 bases lay in between. The germline V gene has CDR1 LGHNT and CDR2 FRNRAP. The CDR3 DNA is TGTGCTAGTGGTTTCTTGCTCCGGACGGGTGGACGTAGCGCTGGAAACACCATATATTTT. Amino acids: CASGFLLRTGGRSAGNTIYF. Looking up the rest from reference TRBV12-5 and TRBJ1-3 gives the full variable domain: DARVTQTPRHKVTEMGQEVTMRCQPILGHNTVFWYRQTMMQGLELLAYFRNRAPLDDSGMPKDRFSAEMPDATLATLKIQPSEPRDSAVYFCASGFLLRTGGRSAGNTIYFGEGSWLTVV.

The J gene is TRBJ1-1, the V gene TRBV28; maybe TRBD1 (5 bases). V lost 4 bases and J 1 base, leaving 10 bases between the germline ends. Germline V gene sequence: CDR1 MDHEN, CDR2 SYDVKM. This CDR3 has 14 residues. CDR3 amino acids: CASSSQGRNTEAFF. The CDR3 nucleotides read TGTGCCAGCAGTTCTCAGGGTCGGAACACTGAAGCTTTCTTT. Filled out from reference TRBV28 and TRBJ1-1, the complete variable domain reads DVKVTQSSRYLVKRTGEKVFLECVQDMDHENMFWYRQDPGLGLRLIYFSYDVKMKEKGDIPEGYSVSREKKERFSLILESASTNQTSMYLCASSSQGRNTEAFFGQGTRLTVV.

On this clonotype itself: Possible read error: a much larger clone is one base away. The chain employs TRBV7-3 and TRBJ1-1; 7 positions match TRBD1. Per the germline V gene, CDR1 is SGHTA and CDR2 is FQGTGA. With V trimmed by 6 bases and J by 1 base, 5 bases remained unmatched. This CDR3 is built from 14 residues. CDR3 bases: TGTGCCAGCAGTTGGGACAGAGGGAACACTGAAGCTTTCTTT. Translating it yields CASSWDRGNTEAFF.

The rearrangement joins TRBV7-3 to TRBJ2-1; the match to TRBD2 covers 11 bases. This CDR3 region has 15 residues. Germline V CDR1 and CDR2: SGHTA, FQGTGA. Unmatched junction bases numbered 12, after V lost 7 bases and J lost 10 bases. The CDR3 sequence: CASMFLAGGAGEQFF. In DNA form, the CDR3 reads TGTGCCAGCATGTTTCTAGCGGGAGGAGCGGGGGAGCAGTTCTTC.

This clonotype occurred a few times. The junction departs from germline at one end; a sequencing error may be responsible. V is TRBV7-9 and J is TRBJ1-1; D unresolved. Per germline, CDR1 SEHNR and CDR2 FQNEAQ (reference sequence). The CDR3 contains 15 residues. CDR3 sequence (DNA): TGTGCCAGCACCTTAAACTCCCCGGGGAACACTGAAGCTTTCTTT. This sequence encodes CASTLNSPGNTEAFF.

The V gene is TRBV28, the J gene TRBJ2-1; no definite D call. The V end lost 5 bases, the J end lost 7 bases, and 18 bases lay between the germline ends. From germline, CDR1 is MDHEN and CDR2 SYDVKM. The CDR3 has 15 amino acids. CDR3 residues: CASSVDIFPGNEQFF. The DNA of the CDR3 is TGTGCCAGCAGTGTCGACATTTTCCCTGGTAATGAGCAGTTCTTC.